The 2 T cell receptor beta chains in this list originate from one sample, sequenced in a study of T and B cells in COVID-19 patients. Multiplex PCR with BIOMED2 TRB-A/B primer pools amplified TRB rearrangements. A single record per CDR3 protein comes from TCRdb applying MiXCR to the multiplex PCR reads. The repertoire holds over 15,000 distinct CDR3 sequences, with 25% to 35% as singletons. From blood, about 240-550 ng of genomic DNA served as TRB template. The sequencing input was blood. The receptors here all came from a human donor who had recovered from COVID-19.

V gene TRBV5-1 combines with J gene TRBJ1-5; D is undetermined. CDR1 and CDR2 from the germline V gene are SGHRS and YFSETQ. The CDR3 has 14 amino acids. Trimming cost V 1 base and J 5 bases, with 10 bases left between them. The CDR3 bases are TGCGCCAGCAGCTTGTTAGGGCTTGATCAGCCCCAGCATTTT. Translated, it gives CASSLLGLDQPQHF.

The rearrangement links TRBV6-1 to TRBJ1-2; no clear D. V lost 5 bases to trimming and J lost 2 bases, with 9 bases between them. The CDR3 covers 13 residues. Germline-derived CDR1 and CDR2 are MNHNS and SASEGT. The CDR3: CASSPVVNYGYTF. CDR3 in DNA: TGTGCCAGCAGTCCTGTTGTGAACTATGGCTACACCTTC.